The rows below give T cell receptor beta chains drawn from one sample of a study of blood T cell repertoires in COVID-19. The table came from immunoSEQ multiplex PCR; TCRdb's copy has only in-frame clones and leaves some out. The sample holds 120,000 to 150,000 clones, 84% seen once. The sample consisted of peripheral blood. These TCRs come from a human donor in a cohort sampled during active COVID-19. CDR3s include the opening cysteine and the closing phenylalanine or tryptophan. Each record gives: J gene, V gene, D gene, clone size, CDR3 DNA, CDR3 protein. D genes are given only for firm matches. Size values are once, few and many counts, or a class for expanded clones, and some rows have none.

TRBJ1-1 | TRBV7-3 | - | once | TGTGCCAGCAGCCCCACAGGCCCGGAGACTGAAGCTTTCTTT | CASSPTGPETEAFF
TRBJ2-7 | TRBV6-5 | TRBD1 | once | TGTGCCAGCAGATCCGGACAGGGGGGTTACGAGCAGTACTTC | CASRSGQGGYEQYF
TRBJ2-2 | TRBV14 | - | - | TGTGCCAGCAGAGACCTCCGGGGCACCGGGGAGCTGTTTTTT | CASRDLRGTGELFF
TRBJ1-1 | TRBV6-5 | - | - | TGTGCCAGCAGTTTATCGCAGGCCGGGGTGGGCACTGAAGCTTTCTTT | CASSLSQAGVGTEAFF
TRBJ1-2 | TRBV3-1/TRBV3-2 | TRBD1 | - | TGTGCCAGCAGCCAAGCTACAGGGGGTTACGGCTACACCTTC | CASSQATGGYGYTF
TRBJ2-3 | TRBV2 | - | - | TGTGCCAGCAGTGAGGGTCGGGGGTTCCACACAGATACGCAGTATTTT | CASSEGRGFHTDTQYF
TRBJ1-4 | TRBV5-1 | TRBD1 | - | TGCGCCAGCAGCTCCCAGGGGGGCTTAAATGAAAAACTGTTTTTT | CASSSQGGLNEKLFF
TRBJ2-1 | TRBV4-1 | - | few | TGCGCCAGCAGCCAAGGTACAGGGGGGGTTGAGCAGTTCTTC | CASSQGTGGVEQFF
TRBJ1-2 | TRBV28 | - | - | TGTGCCAGCAGTTTACAACAGGCAAACTATGGCTACACCTTC | CASSLQQANYGYTF
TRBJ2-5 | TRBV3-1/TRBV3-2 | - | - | TGTGCCAGCAGCCGAACCGCAGGGGGGTCCCAAGAGACCCAGTACTTC | CASSRTAGGSQETQYF
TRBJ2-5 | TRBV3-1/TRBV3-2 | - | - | TGTGCCAGCAGCCAGAGCACTATGGAGGAGACCCAGTACTTC | CASSQSTMEETQYF
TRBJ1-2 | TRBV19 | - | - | TGTGCCAGTACTGACTCTTATGGCTACACCTTC | CASTDSYGYTF
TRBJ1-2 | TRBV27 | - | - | TGTGCCAGCAGTAGAACAGGGCTTCCTAACTATGGCTACACCTTC | CASSRTGLPNYGYTF
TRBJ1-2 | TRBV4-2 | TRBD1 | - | TGTGCCAGCAGCCAGGAAAGGGACAGAGCTAACTATGGCTACACCTTC | CASSQERDRANYGYTF
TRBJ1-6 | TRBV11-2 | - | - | TGTGCCAGCAGCCCGGATAATTCACCCCTCCACTTT | CASSPDNSPLHF
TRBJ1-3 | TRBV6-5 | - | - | TGTGCCAGCGAGGGTGGTGGAGGAAACACCATATATTTT | CASEGGGGNTIYF
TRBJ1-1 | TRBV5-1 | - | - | TGCGCCAGCAGTTACCCAGGGAACACTGAAGCTTTCTTT | CASSYPGNTEAFF
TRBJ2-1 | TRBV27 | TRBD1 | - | TGTGCCAGCAGTGTCCGGGACAGCAATGAGCAGTTCTTC | CASSVRDSNEQFF
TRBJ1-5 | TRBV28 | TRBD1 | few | TGTGCCAGCACCTCGCCCCCCTCAGGGGGTAGCAATCAGCCCCAGCATTTT | CASTSPPSGGSNQPQHF
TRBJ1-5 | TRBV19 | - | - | TGTGCCAGTAGTATCCGGGGGGACGGTTATCAGCCCCAGCATTTT | CASSIRGDGYQPQHF
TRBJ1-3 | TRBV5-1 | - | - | TGCGCCAGCAGCTTGGGCGGTTCCTCTGGAAACACCATATATTTT | CASSLGGSSGNTIYF
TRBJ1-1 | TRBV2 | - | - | TGTGCCAGCAGTGAAAATCGGAGGGGATGGGGTCCAATGAACACTGAAGCTTTCTTT | CASSENRRGWGPMNTEAFF
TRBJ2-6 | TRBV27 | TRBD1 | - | TGTGCCACGCCGGGACAGGGTGGTGGGGCCAACGTCCTGACTTTC | CATPGQGGGANVLTF
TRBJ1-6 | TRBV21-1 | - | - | TGTGCCAGCAGCAAAGCGCTTTTCCGGGGCTCCTATAATTCACCCCTCCACTTT | CASSKALFRGSYNSPLHF
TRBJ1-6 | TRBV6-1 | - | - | TGTGCCAGCAGTGGCACAGGGATCCCCTATAATTCACCCCTCCACTTT | CASSGTGIPYNSPLHF
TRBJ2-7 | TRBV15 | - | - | TGTGCCACCAGCAGAGATCAGGGGATTTTCTACGAGCAGTACTTC | CATSRDQGIFYEQYF
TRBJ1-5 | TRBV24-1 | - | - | TGTGCCACCAGTGACTCAAGCGCTCAGCCCCAGCATTTT | CATSDSSAQPQHF
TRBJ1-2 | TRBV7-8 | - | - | TGTGCCAGCAGCCTTCGGGCGGGGGGCGATGGGGATGGCTACACCTTC | CASSLRAGGDGDGYTF
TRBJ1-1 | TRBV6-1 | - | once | TGTGCCAGCAGTGAAATGCTCGGGAACACTGAAGCTTTCTTT | CASSEMLGNTEAFF
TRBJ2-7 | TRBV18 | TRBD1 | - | TGTGCCAGCTCACCACGGACAGGGTGGTACGAGCAGTACTTC | CASSPRTGWYEQYF
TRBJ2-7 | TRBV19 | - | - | TGTGCCAGTAGTATGGGCCCGGGGACCTACGAGCAGTACTTC | CASSMGPGTYEQYF
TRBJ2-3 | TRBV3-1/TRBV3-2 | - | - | TGTGCCTCGACGTCGGGGTACACAGATACGCAGTATTTT | CASTSGYTDTQYF
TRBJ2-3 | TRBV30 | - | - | TGTGCCTGGGACCTAGACCTCACAGATACGCAGTATTTT | CAWDLDLTDTQYF
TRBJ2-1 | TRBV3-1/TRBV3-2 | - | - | TGTGCCAGCAGCACCACGGTTCTGTCCAATGAGCAGTTCTTC | CASSTTVLSNEQFF
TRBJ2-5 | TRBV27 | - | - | TGTGCCAGCAGTCGAGGGTTACAAGAGACCCAGTACTTC | CASSRGLQETQYF
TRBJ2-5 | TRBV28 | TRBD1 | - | TGTGCCAGCAGCAGGGGGCATAGGGAGACCCAGTACTTC | CASSRGHRETQYF
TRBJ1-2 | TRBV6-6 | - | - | TGTGCCAGCAGTTACGGGGGGACGGCCAAAGGTGGCTACACCTTC | CASSYGGTAKGGYTF
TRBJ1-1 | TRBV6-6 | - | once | TGTGCCAGCAGTTATCGACCCAAGGACAGAGAAGCTTTCTTT | CASSYRPKDREAFF
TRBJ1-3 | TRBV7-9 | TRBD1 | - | TGTGCCAGCAGCGGCCCTCGGACAGGAGGGAATGAAGGAAACACCATATATTTT | CASSGPRTGGNEGNTIYF
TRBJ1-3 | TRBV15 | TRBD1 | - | TGTGCCACCAGCAGAGATTACGGACAGGGGGCTAGAAACACCATATATTTT | CATSRDYGQGARNTIYF
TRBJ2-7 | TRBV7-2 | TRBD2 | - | TGTGCCAGCAGCCCCGGTCCGGGACTACCTTTCTACGAGCAGTACTTC | CASSPGPGLPFYEQYF
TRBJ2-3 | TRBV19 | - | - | TGTGCCAGTAGTATTACCTCCAGGCCAGGCACAGATACGCAGTATTTT | CASSITSRPGTDTQYF
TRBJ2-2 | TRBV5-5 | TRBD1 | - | TGTGCCAGCAGCTTAGGGACAGGGGTGGTCACCGGGGAGCTGTTTTTT | CASSLGTGVVTGELFF
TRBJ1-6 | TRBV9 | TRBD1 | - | TGTGCCAGCAGCACCTCCGCGACAGGGGGCAGTTCACCCCTCCACTTT | CASSTSATGGSSPLHF
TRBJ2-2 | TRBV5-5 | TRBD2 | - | TGTGCCAGCAGCAGACTAGCGGGCAACACCGGGGAGCTGTTTTTT | CASSRLAGNTGELFF
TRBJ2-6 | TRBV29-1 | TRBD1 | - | TGCAGCGTTGAAGAGAGGACAGGGGGCAGCCCCCTTTCTGGGGCCAACGTCCTGACTTTC | CSVEERTGGSPLSGANVLTF
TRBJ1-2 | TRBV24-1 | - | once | TGTGCCACCAGTGTCGATGGGCCCCCCAGACACTATGGCTACACCTTC | CATSVDGPPRHYGYTF
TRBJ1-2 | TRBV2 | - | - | TGTGCCATACAGGCCCCTGGGGACTATGGCTACACCTTC | CAIQAPGDYGYTF
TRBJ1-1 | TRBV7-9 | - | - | TGTGCCAGCAGCCTGGGGCAGGCTAGCACTGAAGCTTTCTTT | CASSLGQASTEAFF
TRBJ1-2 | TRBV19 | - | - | TGTGCCAGTACCACCGACAGGAGCTATGGCTACACCTTC | CASTTDRSYGYTF
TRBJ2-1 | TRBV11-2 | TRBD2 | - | TGTGCCAGCAGCTCCGTAGCTAGCGGGGCCAATGAGCAGTTCTTC | CASSSVASGANEQFF
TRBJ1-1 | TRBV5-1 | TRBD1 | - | TGCGCCAGCAGTTCCCGGGACAGGGGGCGCGGGAACACTGAAGCTTTCTTT | CASSSRDRGRGNTEAFF
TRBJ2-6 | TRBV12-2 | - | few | TGTGCAAGTCGCTTAGCGCGGTATCGGGACAGGATTAGCTCTGGGGCCAACGTCCTGACTTTC | CASRLARYRDRISSGANVLTF
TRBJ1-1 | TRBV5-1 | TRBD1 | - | TGCGCCAGCAGAGGGGGGACAGCTTATTTTAGGGACACTGAAGCTTTCTTT | CASRGGTAYFRDTEAFF
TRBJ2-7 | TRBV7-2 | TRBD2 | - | TGTGCCAGCAGCTTAGAAGGGACTAGCGGGGGTCACGAGCAGTACTTC | CASSLEGTSGGHEQYF